The TCR beta chain under discussion was sequenced for a study of blood T cell repertoires in COVID-19. Recruits, aged about 18 to 95 years, lived in 20 to 30 US areas. Trimming took off 5 bases at V and 4 bases at J, with 8 bases between the two ends. The CDR3 totals 12 residues. The germline V gene encodes CDR1 SGHNT and CDR2 YENEEA. The data were produced by immunoSEQ multiplex PCR, yet TCRdb's version contains in-frame clones alone and is incomplete. The sample records about 220,000 clones, roughly nine tenths being singletons. This clone appeared a single time. The clonotype comes from a woman between 18 and 29 years old in a cohort exposed to, infected with or recovered from COVID-19 (not recorded which). This chain joins TRBV11-3 and TRBJ1-2; D remains ambiguous. What was sequenced was PBMCs or T cells enriched from blood (not recorded which). DNA for the CDR3: TGTGCCAGCAGCCAACCGGGCTATGGCTACACCTTC. This codes for CASSQPGYGYTF.